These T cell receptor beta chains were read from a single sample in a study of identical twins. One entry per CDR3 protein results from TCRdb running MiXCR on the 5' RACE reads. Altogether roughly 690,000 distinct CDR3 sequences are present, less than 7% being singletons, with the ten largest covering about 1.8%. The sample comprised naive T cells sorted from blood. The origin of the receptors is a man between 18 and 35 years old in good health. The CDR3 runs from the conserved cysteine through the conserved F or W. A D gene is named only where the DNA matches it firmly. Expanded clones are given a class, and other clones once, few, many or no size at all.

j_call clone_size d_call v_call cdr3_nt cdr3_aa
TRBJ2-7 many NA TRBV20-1 TGCAGTGCTCCCCGTTCGGGGAGTGGGTACGAGCAGTACTTC CSAPRSGSGYEQYF
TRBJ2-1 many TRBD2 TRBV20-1 TGCAGTGCTCTTTCCGGGACTAGCGGTGGCAATGAGCAGTTCTTC CSALSGTSGGNEQFF
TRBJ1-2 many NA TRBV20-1 TGCAGTGCTAGCACCACAGGGACCAACTATGGCTACACCTTC CSASTTGTNYGYTF
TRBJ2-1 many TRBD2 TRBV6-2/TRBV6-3 TGTGCCAGCAGTCCCTCTATTGCGGAGCGGGAGGGGATTTATGGCCCCTACAATGAGCAGTTCTTC CASSPSIAEREGIYGPYNEQFF
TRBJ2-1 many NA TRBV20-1 TGCAGTGCTAGAGATCGGGCCCTGGCAGGGAGCACCTACAATGAGCAGTTCTTC CSARDRALAGSTYNEQFF
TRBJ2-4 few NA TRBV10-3 TGTGCCATCAGTGAGCAGGGGACCAAAAACATTCAGTACTTC CAISEQGTKNIQYF
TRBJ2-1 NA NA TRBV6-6 TGTGCCAGCGGGACCGGGACAGAGCAGTTCTTC CASGTGTEQFF
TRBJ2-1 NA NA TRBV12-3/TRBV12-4 TGTGCCAGCAGGGGGGTCGAGCGCTCCTACAATGAGCAGTTCTTC CASRGVERSYNEQFF
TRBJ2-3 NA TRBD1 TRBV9 TGTGCCAGCAGCGTAGCTCGGACAGGAAGCACAGATACGCAGTATTTT CASSVARTGSTDTQYF
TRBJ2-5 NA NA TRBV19 TGTGCCAGTAGAAACCCTGGGAGAGAGACCCAGTACTTC CASRNPGRETQYF
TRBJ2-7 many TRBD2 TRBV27 TGTGCCAGCAGTTGGCGGGGACTAGCGGGAGGGGCCTACTACGAGCAGTACTTC CASSWRGLAGGAYYEQYF
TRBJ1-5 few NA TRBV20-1 TGCAGTGCTAGGAGGAGGGATCAGCCCCAGCATTTT CSARRRDQPQHF
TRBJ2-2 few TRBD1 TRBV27 TGTGCCAGCTCCTGGGGACAGGGAGGGACCGGGGAGCTGTTTTTT CASSWGQGGTGELFF
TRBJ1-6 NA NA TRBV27 TGTGCCAGCAGTTTAAAGGACTCCTATAATTCACCCCTCCACTTT CASSLKDSYNSPLHF
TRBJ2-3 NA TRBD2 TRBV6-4 TGTGCCAGCAGTGACTCCCTGGCTAGCGGACGAGATACGCAGTATTTT CASSDSLASGRDTQYF
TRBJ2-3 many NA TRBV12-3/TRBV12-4 TGTGCCACCAACTGGGGACCCACAGATACGCAGTATTTT CATNWGPTDTQYF
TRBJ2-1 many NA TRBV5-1 TGCGCCAGCGTGCTTGGGGGGACTTACAATGAGCAGTTCTTC CASVLGGTYNEQFF
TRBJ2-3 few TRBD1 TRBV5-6 TGTGCCAGCAGTCCGTGGGACAGGGGCACAGATACGCAGTATTTT CASSPWDRGTDTQYF
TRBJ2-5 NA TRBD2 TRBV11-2 TGTGCCAGCAGCGTCCCGGGACTAGCGCGCATCAACCAAGAGACCCAGTACTTC CASSVPGLARINQETQYF
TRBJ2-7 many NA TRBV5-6 TGTGCCAGCACCTCCAGGGGATCCGGGCTCCCCTACGAGCAGTACTTC CASTSRGSGLPYEQYF
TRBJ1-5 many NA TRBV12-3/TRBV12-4 TGTGCCAGCAGGGTTACCGGGACGCAAAATCAGCCCCAGCATTTT CASRVTGTQNQPQHF
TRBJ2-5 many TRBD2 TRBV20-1 TGCAGTGCAGGACTAGGGGAAGAGACCCAGTACTTC CSAGLGEETQYF
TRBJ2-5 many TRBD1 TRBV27 TGTGCCAGCAGTTTCCTGACTGGGACAGAGCAAGAGACCCAGTACTTC CASSFLTGTEQETQYF
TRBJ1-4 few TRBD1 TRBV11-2 TGTGCCAGCACCACCGGGACAGTCTATGAAAAACTGTTTTTT CASTTGTVYEKLFF
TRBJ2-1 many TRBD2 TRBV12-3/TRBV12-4 TGTGCCAGCAGTTCCGCGTCGACTAGCGGGTATAATGAGCAGTTCTTC CASSSASTSGYNEQFF
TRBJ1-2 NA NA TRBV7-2 TGTGCCAGCACCAACGGGGGGGCCGGCTATGGCTACACCTTC CASTNGGAGYGYTF
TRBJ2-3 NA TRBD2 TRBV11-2 TGTGCCAGCAGCTTAGTTTGGACTAGCGGAACTAGCACAGATACGCAGTATTTT CASSLVWTSGTSTDTQYF
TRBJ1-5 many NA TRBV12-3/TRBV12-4 TGTGCCAGCCGGGTCTACAATCAGCCCCAGCATTTT CASRVYNQPQHF
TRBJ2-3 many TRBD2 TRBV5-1 TGCGCCAGCAGCTTGGGGACTAGCGTCCCGGGCACAGATACGCAGTATTTT CASSLGTSVPGTDTQYF
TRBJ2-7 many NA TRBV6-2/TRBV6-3 TGCGCCAGCAGCACCAGCTACGAGCAGTACTTC CASSTSYEQYF
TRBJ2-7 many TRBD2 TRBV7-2 TGTGCCAGCAGCTTTGCTAGCGGGAACGAGCAGTACTTC CASSFASGNEQYF
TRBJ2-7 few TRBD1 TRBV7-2 TGTGCCAGCAGCTTGGGCAGGGGGATCGAGCAGTACTTC CASSLGRGIEQYF
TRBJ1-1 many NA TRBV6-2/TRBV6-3 TGTGCCAGCCATACTCGACAGGAGATGAACACTGAAGCTTTCTTT CASHTRQEMNTEAFF
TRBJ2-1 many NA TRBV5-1 TGCGCCACGAGGGCGGACAATGAGCAGTTCTTC CATRADNEQFF
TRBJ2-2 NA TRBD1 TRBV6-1 TGTGCCAGCAGCCGAACTTGGACAGGGAAGGACGGGGAGCTGTTTTTT CASSRTWTGKDGELFF
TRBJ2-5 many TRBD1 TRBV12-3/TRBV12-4 TGTGCCAGCAGGGAAACAGGGGGAACCCAGTACTTC CASRETGGTQYF
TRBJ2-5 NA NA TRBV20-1 TGCAGTGCTAGAGTAGACGGCACAGAGACCCAGTACTTC CSARVDGTETQYF
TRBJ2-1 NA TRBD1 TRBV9 TGTGCCAGCAGCGTAGGGGCAGGGGGCGTTGAGCAGTTCTTC CASSVGAGGVEQFF
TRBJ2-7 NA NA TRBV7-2 TGTGCCAGCAGCTCTCTTGGGGAAGTAGTCTACGAGCAGTACTTC CASSSLGEVVYEQYF
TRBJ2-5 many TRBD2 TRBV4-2 TGTGCCAGCAGCCCAACCTGGACTAGCGGAGGAGAGACCCAGTACTTC CASSPTWTSGGETQYF
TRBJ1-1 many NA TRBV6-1 TGTGCCAGCACCACCAATCCGGGGCCGAACACTGAAGCTTTCTTT CASTTNPGPNTEAFF
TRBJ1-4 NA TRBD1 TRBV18 TGTGCCAGCTCACCAAATCGGCCAGGGGGCTATAATGAAAAACTGTTTTTT CASSPNRPGGYNEKLFF
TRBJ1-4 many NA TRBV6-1 TGTGCCAGCTATCCGGGGTCCGGTGAAAAACTGTTTTTT CASYPGSGEKLFF
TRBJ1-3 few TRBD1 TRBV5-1 TGCGCCAGCAGCTCCGGGACAGAGTCCTCTGGAAACACCATATATTTT CASSSGTESSGNTIYF
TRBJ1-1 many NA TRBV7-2 TGTGCCAGCAGCCCAGTAGCGTTGCGGAACACTGAAGCTTTCTTT CASSPVALRNTEAFF
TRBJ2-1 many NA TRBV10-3 TGTGCCATCAGTGATCAGGGCGATTACAATGAGCAGTTCTTC CAISDQGDYNEQFF
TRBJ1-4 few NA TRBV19 TGTGCCAGTAGTCGCCGAGCTCCCGGGACAAATGAAAAACTGTTTTTT CASSRRAPGTNEKLFF
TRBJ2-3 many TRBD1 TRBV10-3 TGTGCCGCGGCGGGACAGGGAATACGACTTGGCACAGATACGCAGTATTTT CAAAGQGIRLGTDTQYF
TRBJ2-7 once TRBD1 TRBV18 TGTGCCACCTCAGGAGGGACAGGGACCTACGAGCAGTACTTC CATSGGTGTYEQYF
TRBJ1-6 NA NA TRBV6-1 TGTGCCAGCAAGCCCGACAGCATGACACCCCTCCACTTT CASKPDSMTPLHF
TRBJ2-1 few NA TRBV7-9 TGTGCCAGCAGACCCCCTGAGCGTGGCCCCCACAATGAGCAGTTCTTC CASRPPERGPHNEQFF
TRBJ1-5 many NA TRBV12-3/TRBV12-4 TGTGCCAGCAATCCGGACCGAAATCAGCCCCAGCATTTT CASNPDRNQPQHF
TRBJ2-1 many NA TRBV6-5 TGTGCCAGCAGTTACTCGCCTAGCCGGAATGAGCAGTTCTTC CASSYSPSRNEQFF
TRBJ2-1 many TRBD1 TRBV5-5 TGTGCCAGCAGCTCACCCGGGACAGGGGGCAATGAGCAGTTCTTC CASSSPGTGGNEQFF
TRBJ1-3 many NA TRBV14 TGTGCCAGCAGTCAGGGAGGCTCTGGAAACACCATATATTTT CASSQGGSGNTIYF